The 24 T cell receptor beta chains listed next were all sequenced from one sample in a study of radiotherapy plus CTLA-4 blockade in lung cancer. The table came from immunoSEQ multiplex PCR; TCRdb's copy has only in-frame clones and leaves some out. The table lists roughly 78,000 clones, more than 75% of them singletons. The sequencing used peripheral blood, collected from a patient treated with radiotherapy plus ipilimumab. The receptor source for this set is a human donor with non-small cell lung cancer who had a complete response to radiotherapy plus ipilimumab.

The J gene is TRBJ1-6, the V gene TRBV23-1; D is possibly TRBD1 (5 bases). TRBV23-1 is flagged as an ORF with uncertain function. Trimming removed 0 bases at V and 5 bases at J, with 8 bases between. The CDR3 sequence is 15 residues long. DNA for the CDR3: TGCGCCAGCAGTCAATCGCTGGGGGATAATTCACCCCTCCACTTT. Its translation: CASSQSLGDNSPLHF.

The genes are TRBV5-5 and TRBJ2-1; 10 nucleotides agree with TRBD2. The length of the CDR3 is 15 residues. J gave up 8 bases and V 2 bases, and 7 bases lay outside the gene matches. Germline V CDR1 and CDR2: SGHKS, YYEKEE (reference sequence). The CDR3 DNA sequence: TGTGCCAGCAGCTTACCCGGGACTAGCGTCTATGAGCAGTTCTTC. It encodes CASSLPGTSVYEQFF.

The V call is TRBV18, the J call TRBJ2-5, with D hard to call. V dropped 7 bases and J dropped 1 base, with 10 bases sitting between them. The CDR3 is 13 residues long. CDR1 is KGHSH and CDR2 is LQKENI in the germline V gene. The CDR3 protein is CASLPDGQETQYF. Written as DNA, the CDR3 is TGTGCCAGCTTACCTGACGGCCAAGAGACCCAGTACTTC.

The gene calls are TRBV29-1 and TRBJ2-3; D is ambiguous. Germline CDR1 SQVTM, CDR2 ANQGSEA. The V end was cut by 6 bases, the J end by 5 bases, with 12 bases between. CDR3 length equals 12 residues. As DNA, the CDR3 is TGCAGCGTCCCCAACCAAAAAGATACGCAGTATTTT. It translates to CSVPNQKDTQYF.

The chain joins TRBV18 to TRBJ2-3; D remains ambiguous. The V and J ends lost 2 bases and 5 bases respectively, with 8 bases between them. Germline-derived CDR1 and CDR2 are KGHSH and LQKENI. The CDR3 runs 13 residues. The CDR3 DNA sequence: TGTGCCAGCTCACCATCAGTCTTAGATACGCAGTATTTT. This codes for CASSPSVLDTQYF.

Regarding this clone: This CDR3 is also generated by other DNA sequences in the sample. The gene calls are TRBV28 and TRBJ1-4; the match to TRBD1 covers 7 bases. The length of the CDR3 is 14 residues. Unmatched junction bases numbered 6, after V lost 4 bases and J lost 7 bases. Germline CDR1 and CDR2: MDHEN and SYDVKM. CDR3 region: CASSSPGTAEKLFF. CDR3 DNA sequence: TGTGCCAGCAGTTCCCCGGGGACAGCTGAAAAACTGTTTTTT.

This sequence joins TRBV15 and TRBJ2-7; 9 bases map to TRBD1. This CDR3 has 18 residues. Germline trimming cut 0 bases from V and 5 bases from J; bases unmatched to any gene: 14. Germline V gives CDR1 LNHNV, CDR2 YYDKDF (reference sequence). The CDR3 DNA reads as TGTGCCACCAGCAGAGAGTGGGACCGCGGACAGGGGATCCACGAGCAGTACGTC. The encoded protein is CATSREWDRGQGIHEQYV.

This clone was found many times. The J gene is TRBJ1-2, the V gene TRBV19, with 7 bases fitting TRBD1. The CDR3 length is 16 residues. Looked up from germline, CDR1 is LNHDA and CDR2 is SQIVND (reference sequence). V was clipped by 4 bases and J by 5 bases; unmatched bases: 13. CDR3 loop: CASSNPAGGFSYGYTF. The CDR3 DNA reads TGTGCCAGTAGTAATCCGGCAGGGGGGTTTAGTTATGGCTACACCTTC.

The CDR3 region is CASSQSGRMNTEAFF. The DNA for the CDR3 is TGCGCCAGCAGTCAATCCGGGCGTATGAACACTGAAGCTTTCTTT. The chain has TRBV23-1 and TRBJ1-1; unclear D gene. TRBV23-1 carries the ORF label, with uncertain function. This CDR3 has 15 residues. The germline V and J ends were trimmed by 0 bases and 0 bases, with 8 bases remaining between them.

The chain is built from TRBV9 and TRBJ2-7, with 14 bases lining up with TRBD2. This CDR3 is built from 16 residues. Trimming at V came to 4 bases and at J to 0 bases, leaving 3 bases not matched to a gene. Germline CDR1 SGDLS, CDR2 YYNGEE. Here the CDR3 DNA reads TGTGCCAGCAGCCCGGGACTAGCGGGGGTCTCCTACGAGCAGTACTTC. Translation: CASSPGLAGVSYEQYF.

This chain links TRBV6-5 with TRBJ2-3, with 7 bases that match TRBD1. Germline CDR1 and CDR2: MNHEY and SVGAGI. The CDR3 consists of 16 residues. J gave up 4 bases and V 0 bases, and 7 bases lay outside the gene matches. CDR3 region: CASSYSDRKGADTQYF. The DNA of the CDR3 is TGTGCCAGCAGTTACTCGGACAGGAAAGGGGCAGATACGCAGTATTTT.

This chain connects TRBV18 to TRBJ1-1; 7 bases align to TRBD1. In germline, CDR1 is KGHSH, CDR2 LQKENI. This CDR3 spans 16 amino acids. V lost 5 bases, J lost 1 base, and 10 bases stayed unmatched. The CDR3 DNA reads as TGTGCCAGCTCATCCCTGGGACAGCCATCGAACACTGAAGCTTTCTTT. This sequence encodes CASSSLGQPSNTEAFF.

CDR3 sequence (DNA): TGTGCTACCCGGGACAGGGGGCACGGGGATGGAGAGACCCAGTACTTC. Protein: CATRDRGHGDGETQYF. The chain employs TRBV11-3 and TRBJ2-5; 12 bases fit TRBD1. CDR1 is SGHNT, CDR2 YENEEA, per germline. The length of the CDR3 is 16 residues.

V gene TRBV11-3 combines with J gene TRBJ2-3; no clear D. Germline V gene data show CDR1 as SGHNT and CDR2 as YENEEA. The V gene lost 6 bases and the J gene lost 0 bases, with 10 bases spanning the gap. This CDR3 has 14 residues. As DNA, the CDR3 is TGTGCCAGCAGTCCAGGTGCTAGCACAGATACGCAGTATTTT. Encoded protein: CASSPGASTDTQYF.

This clone was recorded once. This chain links TRBV2 with TRBJ1-5; maybe TRBD1 (5 bases). The CDR3 length is 14 residues. The ends were cut back, 6 bases at V and 0 bases at J, with 9 bases in the middle. CDR1 is SNHLY, CDR2 FYNNEI, per germline. In nucleotides, the CDR3 is TGTGCCAGCAGCCAGGGCTATAGCAATCAGCCCCAGCATTTT. This sequence encodes CASSQGYSNQPQHF.

The V and J genes are TRBV4-1 and TRBJ2-1; 7 nucleotides match TRBD2. Germline assignment: CDR1 MGHRA and CDR2 YSYEKL. The CDR3 is 14 residues long. With V trimmed by 4 bases and J by 8 bases, 8 bases remained unmatched. The CDR3 loop is CASSPQPGGDEQFF. CDR3 bases: TGCGCCAGCAGCCCACAACCGGGAGGAGATGAGCAGTTCTTC.

The CDR3 DNA follows: TGTGCCAGCAGTTACTCGAGGAACAAAAACACCGGGGAGCTGTTTTTT. It codes for CASSYSRNKNTGELFF. J is TRBJ2-2 and V is TRBV6-5, with D hard to call. The germline gives CDR1 MNHEY, CDR2 SVGAGI. V lost 0 bases to trimming and J lost 2 bases, with 10 bases between them. This CDR3 is built from 16 residues.

This CDR3 reads CASSHGDRRAETQYF. CDR3 bases: TGTGCCAGCAGCCACGGGGACAGGCGGGCGGAGACCCAGTACTTC. The rearrangement uses TRBV13 and TRBJ2-5, with 8 bases identical to TRBD1. J gave up 5 bases and V 5 bases, and 10 bases lay outside the gene matches. The CDR3 has 15 amino acids. Looked up from germline, CDR1 is PRHDT and CDR2 is FYEKMQ (reference sequence). The full variable domain, in which reference TRBV13 and TRBJ2-5 provide the parts outside the CDR3, is AAGVIQSPRHLIKEKRETATLKCYPIPRHDTVYWYQQGPGQDPQFLISFYEKMQSDKGSIPDRFSAQQFSDYHSELNMSSLELGDSALYFCASSHGDRRAETQYFGPGTRLLVL.

This chain uses TRBV25-1 with TRBJ1-2; D is ambiguous. The germline gives CDR1 MGHDK, CDR2 SYGVNS. Trimming pared 4 bases from V and 3 bases from J, leaving 18 bases between. The CDR3 totals 16 residues. The CDR3 nucleotides are TGTGCCAGCAGTGCAAGCTTCCAAGGCCGTGACTATGGCTACACCTTC. It yields the protein CASSASFQGRDYGYTF.

The rearrangement joins TRBV11-2 to TRBJ1-6; D might be TRBD1 (5 bases). The germline V and J ends were trimmed by 7 bases and 9 bases, with 16 bases remaining between them. Germline V gives CDR1 SGHAT, CDR2 FQNNGV. This CDR3 comprises 14 residues. CDR3 in amino acids: CASTLGWGGSPLHF. For the CDR3, the DNA is TGTGCCAGCACCCTTGGATGGGGGGGTTCACCCCTCCACTTT.

V is TRBV5-1 and J is TRBJ1-1; D is ambiguous. Trimming pared 0 bases from V and 5 bases from J, leaving 11 bases between. The CDR3 sequence is 14 residues long. Germline loops: CDR1 SGHRS, CDR2 YFSETQ. In DNA, the CDR3 is TGCGCCAGCAGCTTGGGTTCGGGATCGACTGAAGCTTTCTTT. It codes for CASSLGSGSTEAFF.

The V and J genes are TRBV15 and TRBJ2-7, with 9 positions matching TRBD1. CDR3 length: 15 amino acids. Germline V gene lookup returns CDR1 LNHNV and CDR2 YYDKDF (reference sequence). With 3 bases clipped from V and 1 base from J, the junction kept 4 bases outside the gene matches. The CDR3 DNA reads as TGTGCCACCAGCAGCGGGGGGACAGGGTCCTACGAGCAGTACTTC. Translation: CATSSGGTGSYEQYF.

This clone was observed a handful of times. V and J are TRBV19 and TRBJ2-3; 7 bases fit TRBD1. V lost 3 bases and J lost 2; bases outside the gene matches: 11. The CDR3 covers 17 residues. Germline-derived CDR1 and CDR2 are LNHDA and SQIVND (reference sequence). CDR3 loop: CASSMGKQGRFTDTQYF. As DNA, the CDR3 is TGTGCCAGTAGTATGGGAAAACAGGGGAGATTCACAGATACGCAGTATTTT.

This clone was recorded a few times. The chain uses TRBV5-4 and TRBJ1-2; D gene unclear. The V and J ends lost 0 bases and 6 bases respectively, with 9 bases between them. The CDR3 is made up of 13 amino acids. From germline, CDR1 is SGHNT and CDR2 YYREEE (reference sequence). The CDR3: CASSLASMDGYTF. As DNA, the CDR3 is TGTGCCAGCAGCTTGGCTTCGATGGATGGCTACACCTTC. Combining the CDR3 with reference TRBV5-4 and TRBJ1-2 gives the whole variable domain ETGVTQSPTHLIKTRGQQVTLRCSSQSGHNTVSWYQQALGQGPQFIFQYYREEENGRGNFPPRFSGLQFPNYSSELNVNALELDDSALYLCASSLASMDGYTFGSGTRLTVV.